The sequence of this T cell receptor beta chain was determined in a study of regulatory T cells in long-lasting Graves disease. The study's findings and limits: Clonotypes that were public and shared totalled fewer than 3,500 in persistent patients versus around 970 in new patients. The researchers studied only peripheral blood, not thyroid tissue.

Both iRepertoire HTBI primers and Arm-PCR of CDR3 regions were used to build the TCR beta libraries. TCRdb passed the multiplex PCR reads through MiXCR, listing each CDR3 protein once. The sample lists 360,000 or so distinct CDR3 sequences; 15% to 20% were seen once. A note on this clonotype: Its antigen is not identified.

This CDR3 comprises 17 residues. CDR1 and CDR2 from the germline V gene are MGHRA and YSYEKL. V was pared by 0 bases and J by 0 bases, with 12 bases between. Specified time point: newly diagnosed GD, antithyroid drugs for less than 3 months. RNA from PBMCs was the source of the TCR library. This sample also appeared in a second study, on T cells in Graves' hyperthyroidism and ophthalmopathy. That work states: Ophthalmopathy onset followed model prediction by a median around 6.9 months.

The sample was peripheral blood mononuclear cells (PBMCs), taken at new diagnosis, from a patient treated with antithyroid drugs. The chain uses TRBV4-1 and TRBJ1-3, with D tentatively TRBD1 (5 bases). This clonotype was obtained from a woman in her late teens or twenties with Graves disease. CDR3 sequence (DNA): TGCGCCAGCAGCCAAGACGGAGGGGCACTCTCTGGAAACACCATATATTTT. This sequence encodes CASSQDGGALSGNTIYF.